These 14 T cell receptor beta chains came from one sample sequenced in a study of control samples from healthy donors and cancer patients. The data were produced by immunoSEQ multiplex PCR, yet TCRdb's version contains in-frame clones alone and is incomplete. Seen here are 70,000 to 80,000 clones, around 90% observed once, and the top ten hold under 2.5%. Sequenced material: PBMCs. The receptors were gathered from an older woman with head and neck cancer.

The chain couples TRBV2 to TRBJ2-1; possibly TRBD1 or TRBD2 for D (5 bases each). This CDR3 is 15 amino acids long. Germline V gives CDR1 SNHLY, CDR2 FYNNEI. V was trimmed by 4 bases and J by 5 bases, leaving 15 bases between them. The CDR3: CASSGRLAGNNEQFF. The CDR3 DNA follows: TGTGCCAGCAGTGGTCGGCTAGCAGGGAACAATGAGCAGTTCTTC.

This chain uses TRBV4-2 with TRBJ2-1, with 9 positions matching TRBD1. Unmatched junction bases numbered 3, after V lost 1 base and J lost 2 bases. Germline CDR1 is LGHNA and CDR2 is YNFKEQ. The CDR3 runs to 16 residues. The CDR3 here is CASSQGGQGPYNEQFF. CDR3 in DNA: TGTGCCAGCAGCCAAGGGGGACAGGGACCCTACAATGAGCAGTTCTTC.

The chain employs TRBV7-2 and TRBJ2-1; D remains unclear. Germline V gives CDR1 SGHTA, CDR2 FQGNSA. The V gene lost 3 bases and the J gene lost 7 bases, with 10 bases spanning the gap. The CDR3 extends over 13 amino acids. The CDR3 DNA is TGTGCCAGCAGCTTTACTCCTTTGAATGAGCAGTTCTTC. This sequence encodes CASSFTPLNEQFF. Full variable domain (missing parts from reference TRBV7-2 and TRBJ2-1): GAGVSQSPSNKVTEKGKDVELRCDPISGHTALYWYRQSLGQGLEFLIYFQGNSAPDKSGLPSDRFSAERTGGSVSTLTIQRTQQEDSAVYLCASSFTPLNEQFFGPGTRLTVL.

The rearrangement joins TRBV19 to TRBJ2-3, with no clear D. The V gene lost 1 base and the J gene lost 3 bases, with 8 bases spanning the gap. This CDR3 comprises 14 residues. CDR1 is LNHDA, CDR2 SQIVND, per germline (reference sequence). This CDR3 reads CASSIVALTDTQYF. The CDR3 DNA follows: TGTGCCAGTAGTATAGTCGCCTTAACAGATACGCAGTATTTT.

This chain uses TRBV19 with TRBJ1-4; D not certain. V was shortened by 5 bases and J by 0 bases, with 10 bases between the two germline ends. The CDR3 runs to 15 residues. Germline CDR1 LNHDA, CDR2 SQIVND (reference sequence). The CDR3 here is CASSAHTATNEKLFF. CDR3 DNA: TGTGCCAGTAGTGCCCACACAGCAACTAATGAAAAACTGTTTTTT.

The CDR3 DNA follows: TGTGCCAGCAGTTTAATAACTAGTCACTACAATGAGCAGTTCTTC. Amino acid sequence: CASSLITSHYNEQFF. The rearrangement joins TRBV6-2 or TRBV6-3 to TRBJ2-1; tentatively, D is TRBD2 (5 bases). From germline, CDR1 is MNHEY and CDR2 SVGEGT. V lost 4 bases and J lost 3, with 13 bases in between. This CDR3 is built from 15 residues.

V usage is TRBV5-1 and J usage is TRBJ1-5; D is undetermined. This CDR3 is 14 amino acids long. V was clipped by 0 bases and J by 4 bases, with 8 bases between them. Germline lookup yields CDR1 SGHRS and CDR2 YFSETQ. The CDR3 sequence: CASSLGGRNQPQHF. The CDR3 DNA sequence: TGCGCCAGCAGCTTGGGCGGGAGGAATCAGCCCCAGCATTTT.

In this sample, this clone turned up once. The rearrangement joins TRBV29-1 to TRBJ2-7; TRBD1 agrees at 7 bases. CDR3 size: 15 residues. Trimming at V came to 4 bases and at J to 2 bases, leaving 11 bases not matched to a gene. Germline V gives CDR1 SQVTM, CDR2 ANQGSEA. In nucleotides, the CDR3 is TGCAGCGTTGTTTTTCCGAACAGGGGAACCTACGAGCAGTACTTC. This sequence encodes CSVVFPNRGTYEQYF.

The chain has TRBV9 and TRBJ2-2; D is undetermined. The germline CDR1 and CDR2 sequences are SGDLS and YYNGEE. V gave up 0 bases and J gave up 7 bases, with 10 bases separating them. This CDR3 is built from 14 residues. CDR3 DNA sequence: TGTGCCAGCAGCGTAGCGCGAGTGGGCGGGGAGCTGTTTTTT. Protein sequence: CASSVARVGGELFF.

The J gene is TRBJ1-6, the V gene TRBV7-2; perhaps TRBD1 as D (5 bases). This CDR3 has 15 residues. With 2 bases removed from V and 7 bases from J, the gap between germline ends came to 12 bases. Per the germline V gene, CDR1 is SGHTA and CDR2 is FQGNSA. CDR3 sequence reads: CASSLQGSLNSPLHF. The CDR3 DNA follows: TGTGCCAGCAGCTTACAGGGTTCCCTAAATTCACCCCTCCACTTT. Looking up the rest from reference TRBV7-2 and TRBJ1-6 gives the full variable domain: GAGVSQSPSNKVTEKGKDVELRCDPISGHTALYWYRQSLGQGLEFLIYFQGNSAPDKSGLPSDRFSAERTGGSVSTLTIQRTQQEDSAVYLCASSLQGSLNSPLHFGNGTRLTVT.

The V gene is TRBV25-1, the J gene TRBJ2-2; TRBD2 aligns across 11 bases. Germline CDR1 MGHDK, CDR2 SYGVNS. The CDR3 totals 15 residues. The V segment lost 4 bases and the J segment 7 bases; nucleotides outside the gene matches: 5. The CDR3 protein is CASSVLAGASGELFF. The CDR3, as DNA: TGTGCCAGCAGTGTACTAGCGGGAGCAAGCGGGGAGCTGTTTTTT.

The chain recombines TRBV7-9 with TRBJ1-5; 8 nucleotides agree with TRBD1. There are 14 residues in the CDR3. With 5 bases clipped from V and 10 bases from J, the junction kept 10 bases outside the gene matches. Germline loops: CDR1 SEHNR, CDR2 FQNEAQ (reference sequence). The CDR3 coding sequence is TGTGCCAGCAGCCCACCGGGACAGGACGTTCCCCAGCATTTT. Its protein product is CASSPPGQDVPQHF.

This sequence joins TRBV27 and TRBJ1-4, with TRBD1 as a possible D gene (5 bases). The CDR3 is 16 residues long. The V end was cut by 5 bases, the J end by 5 bases, with 18 bases between. The germline V gene encodes CDR1 MNHEY and CDR2 SMNVEV (reference sequence). As DNA, the CDR3 is TGTGCCAGCAGTCCGCGATTCGGGACGGCGAATGAAAAACTGTTTTTT. Its translation is CASSPRFGTANEKLFF.

This chain joins TRBV5-1 and TRBJ1-1, with unresolved D. The V gene's germline CDR1 is SGHRS and CDR2 YFSETQ. Trimming shortened V by 0 bases and J by 3 bases, and 9 bases separated the two germline ends. The CDR3 is made up of 14 amino acids. CDR3 sequence (DNA): TGCGCCAGCAGCTTGGATCGGGCCTACACTGAAGCTTTCTTT. Translation gives CASSLDRAYTEAFF. Complete variable domain (other parts from reference TRBV5-1 and TRBJ1-1): KAGVTQTPRYLIKTRGQQVTLSCSPISGHRSVSWYQQTPGQGLQFLFEYFSETQRNKGNFPGRFSGRQFSNSRSEMNVSTLELGDSALYLCASSLDRAYTEAFFGQGTRLTVV.